The 27 T cell receptor beta chains reported below all come from one sample, sequenced in a study of human T cells and chemical hapten exposure. Via MiXCR, TCRdb re-called the RACE reads, giving one row per CDR3 protein. The sample includes under 130,000 distinct CDR3 sequences, around 10% of them seen just once. The time point denotes: patch test 1, 2 weeks after DPC sensitization. The sample's treatment: therapeutic diphenylcyclopropenone sensitization with weekly scalp DPC. Sequencing was performed on whole blood, taken in connection with sensitization to the hapten diphenylcyclopropenone (DPC). These receptors came from a woman between 40 and 55 years old with alopecia areata. Some clones in this sample may be carry-over from other donors' samples.

This sequence joins TRBV19 and TRBJ2-1; TRBD2 is a possible D gene (7 bases). V was trimmed by 8 bases and J by 1 base, leaving 15 bases between them. CDR1 and CDR2 (germline): LNHDA, SQIVND (reference sequence). The CDR3 is 15 residues long. The CDR3 DNA reads as TGTGCCAGTTCGACGGGGGGCCTGTCCTACAATGAGCAGTTCTTC. Translating gives CASSTGGLSYNEQFF.

Ten or more counts support this clonotype. V usage is TRBV18 and J usage is TRBJ1-5; D uncertain. The germline CDR1 and CDR2 sequences are KGHSH and LQKENI. The CDR3 loop spans 14 amino acids. V was clipped by 4 bases and J by 1 base, with 8 bases between them. The CDR3 sequence is CASSRSGSNQPQHF. In DNA form, the CDR3 reads TGTGCCAGCTCACGCTCGGGGAGCAATCAGCCCCAGCATTTT.

The sample holds many counts of this clonotype. The chain is built from TRBV15 and TRBJ1-2; D is unresolved. This CDR3 is built from 16 residues. Germline V CDR1 and CDR2: LNHNV, YYDKDF (reference sequence). The V end lost 6 bases, the J end lost 1 base, and 18 bases lay between the germline ends. CDR3 DNA sequence: TGTGCCACCAGTCGGGCGGGAGTCGGACTTAACTATGGCTACACCTTC. Protein sequence: CATSRAGVGLNYGYTF.

In this sample, this clonotype turned up many times. The chain couples TRBV5-1 to TRBJ2-4; TRBD1 matches 8 bases. This CDR3 is built from 14 residues. V was clipped by 4 bases and J by 8 bases; unmatched bases: 8. The V gene's germline CDR1 is SGHRS and CDR2 YFSETQ. CDR3 sequence: CASSLRTGSDIQYF. DNA for the CDR3: TGCGCCAGCAGCCTGCGGACAGGGTCTGACATTCAGTACTTC.

This clonotype was observed a few times. The chain carries TRBV9 and TRBJ2-5, with 8 nucleotides matching TRBD1. The junction had 12 bases not matched to a gene; V was cut back by 4 bases and J by 4 bases. The CDR3 spans 16 residues. The germline V gene has CDR1 SGDLS and CDR2 YYNGEE. In nucleotides, the CDR3 is TGTGCCAGCAGCCTTAATCAGGGGGCTAAGGGAGAGACCCAGTACTTC. Translation gives CASSLNQGAKGETQYF.

This rearrangement joins TRBV5-6 to TRBJ1-4; D is ambiguous. The CDR3 runs 12 residues. Germline assignment: CDR1 SGHDT and CDR2 YYEEEE. The ends were cut back, 5 bases at V and 10 bases at J, with 12 bases in the middle. The chain's CDR3 is CASSTDRGKLFF. CDR3 DNA: TGTGCCAGCAGTACCGACCGGGGAAAACTGTTTTTT.

This clonotype was recorded a few times. V is TRBV7-6 and J is TRBJ1-4; D gene uncertain. The CDR3 is 12 amino acids. V lost 11 bases and J 7 bases, leaving 14 bases between the germline ends. Germline loops: CDR1 SGHVS, CDR2 FNYEAQ. CDR3 region: CASEGWAEKLFF. CDR3 in DNA: TGTGCCTCCGAAGGGTGGGCTGAAAAACTGTTTTTT.

The rearrangement joins TRBV30 to TRBJ1-6; D is perhaps TRBD1 (5 bases). Germline V gives CDR1 GTSNPN, CDR2 SVGIG (reference sequence). This CDR3 has 15 residues. Between the trimmed V and J ends, which lost 5 bases and 0 bases, there was a span of 11 bases. CDR3 bases: TGTGCCTGGGGGACTGTGAGCTCCTATAATTCACCCCTCCACTTT. This translates into CAWGTVSSYNSPLHF.

This clonotype was counted ten times or more. This chain connects TRBV2 to TRBJ1-1; D not resolved. CDR1 is SNHLY and CDR2 is FYNNEI in the germline V gene. V lost 9 bases and J 1 base, leaving 9 bases between the germline ends. The CDR3 is 12 residues long. CDR3 sequence: CARSTGNTEAFF. In DNA, the CDR3 is TGTGCCAGATCGACGGGGAACACTGAAGCTTTCTTT.

This clonotype was seen a few times. In DNA, the CDR3 is TGTGCCACCAGCAGAGAACCACAGGGTCCCTATGGCTACACCTTC. This sequence encodes CATSREPQGPYGYTF. This chain uses TRBV15 with TRBJ1-2; possibly TRBD1 for D (6 bases). From germline, CDR1 is LNHNV and CDR2 YYDKDF (reference sequence). This CDR3 contains 15 residues. Trimming pared 0 bases from V and 4 bases from J, leaving 12 bases between.

There are a few counts of this clonotype. The chain has TRBV7-3 and TRBJ2-7; 8 nucleotides match TRBD1. V shed 6 bases, J shed 5 bases, and the junction held 12 bases outside the gene matches. In germline, CDR1 is SGHTA, CDR2 FQGTGA. There are 15 residues in the CDR3. The DNA of the CDR3 is TGTGCCAGCAGGTCCGCCCGGGCCAGGGGGCACGAGCAGTACTTC. It yields the protein CASRSARARGHEQYF.

The chain couples TRBV14 to TRBJ2-2; D is perhaps TRBD2 (6 bases). Germline V CDR1 and CDR2: SGHDN, FVKESK. This CDR3 is 14 amino acids long. The ends were cut back, 6 bases at V and 7 bases at J, with 15 bases in the middle. In nucleotides, the CDR3 is TGTGCCAGCAGTCAGGGACGGGAGATCGGGGAGCTGTTTTTT. The encoded protein is CASSQGREIGELFF.

The genes are TRBV29-1 and TRBJ2-1; 11 nucleotides align to TRBD2. The CDR3 is made up of 15 amino acids. J gave up 3 bases and V 2 bases, and 3 bases lay outside the gene matches. CDR1 and CDR2 from the germline V gene are SQVTM and ANQGSEA. The CDR3 here is CSVESLAGGYNEQFF. DNA of the CDR3: TGCAGCGTTGAAAGCCTAGCGGGGGGCTACAATGAGCAGTTCTTC.

The rearrangement uses TRBV7-6 and TRBJ2-7; 11 positions agree with TRBD2. The CDR3 extends over 15 amino acids. Trimming at V came to 1 base and at J to 4 bases, leaving 3 bases not matched to a gene. The germline V gene has CDR1 SGHVS and CDR2 FNYEAQ. DNA for the CDR3: TGTGCCAGCAGCTTAGGGGTAGCGGGGGGGTACGAGCAGTACTTC. It encodes CASSLGVAGGYEQYF.

V gene TRBV18 combines with J gene TRBJ2-5; tentative D call: TRBD2 (6 bases). V shed 3 bases and J shed 2 bases, with 10 bases lying between them. The CDR3 is made up of 14 amino acids. Germline-derived CDR1 and CDR2 are KGHSH and LQKENI. The CDR3 here is CASSPGTSQETQYF. As DNA, the CDR3 is TGTGCCAGCTCACCCGGGACTTCTCAAGAGACCCAGTACTTC.

At least ten counts were recorded for this clonotype. The J gene is TRBJ2-5, the V gene TRBV12-3 or TRBV12-4, with D uncertain. Trimming took off 3 bases at V and 7 bases at J, with 9 bases between the two ends. This CDR3 contains 12 residues. The CDR3 bases are TGTGCCAGCAGTTTTCCTATCGGGACCCAGTACTTC. This gives the protein CASSFPIGTQYF.

In its sample, this clonotype was seen a few times. The V and J genes are TRBV20-1 and TRBJ2-5, with D unclear. CDR1 DFQATT and CDR2 SNEGSKA come from the germline V gene (reference sequence). Trimming pared 1 base from V and 4 bases from J, leaving 16 bases between. This CDR3 comprises 15 residues. The CDR3 is CSARAPRSSGETQYF. The DNA for the CDR3 is TGCAGTGCTAGAGCCCCGAGGAGCTCTGGAGAGACCCAGTACTTC.

This clonotype was recorded many times. The chain employs TRBV4-3 and TRBJ2-7, with TRBD1 identical over 8 bases. This CDR3 region has 15 residues. Unmatched junction bases numbered 2, after V lost 0 bases and J lost 1 base. Looked up from germline, CDR1 is LGHNA and CDR2 is YSLEER. The CDR3 region has the DNA TGCGCCAGCAGCCAAGACCGGACAGGGTCCTACGAGCAGTACTTC. It encodes CASSQDRTGSYEQYF.

The V gene is TRBV7-2, the J gene TRBJ1-5, with D tentatively TRBD1 (6 bases). Germline lookup yields CDR1 SGHTA and CDR2 FQGNSA. The CDR3 runs to 17 residues. Trimming stripped 1 base from V and 0 bases from J, with 13 bases between. In DNA, the CDR3 is TGTGCCAGCAGCTTAGAAGGGGGGTTTTATAGCAATCAGCCCCAGCATTTT. Residues: CASSLEGGFYSNQPQHF.

The chain combines TRBV10-3 with TRBJ2-5, with D possibly matching TRBD2 (6 bases). Looked up from germline, CDR1 is ENHRY and CDR2 is SYGVKD. This CDR3 spans 13 amino acids. With 8 bases removed from V and 3 bases from J, the gap between germline ends came to 13 bases. CDR3 nucleotide sequence: TGTGCCATCGGTACTAGCTTAGAAGAGACCCAGTACTTC. Protein sequence: CAIGTSLEETQYF.

A few counts support this clonotype. This CDR3 is CASSATSGGAGEQYF. CDR3 nucleotide sequence: TGTGCCAGCAGCGCAACGTCAGGGGGCGCGGGGGAGCAGTACTTC. This rearrangement joins TRBV9 to TRBJ2-7; 8 bases agree with TRBD1. The CDR3 covers 15 residues. The junction had 12 bases not matched to a gene; V was cut back by 3 bases and J by 7 bases. The germline CDR1 and CDR2 sequences are SGDLS and YYNGEE.

The chain has TRBV25-1 and TRBJ1-3, with 7 bases matching TRBD1. Germline V gene data show CDR1 as MGHDK and CDR2 as SYGVNS. The CDR3 is made up of 15 amino acids. Germline trimming cut 4 bases from V and 2 bases from J; bases unmatched to any gene: 5. CDR3 sequence: CASSADRVAGNTIYF. CDR3 nucleotide sequence: TGTGCCAGCAGTGCCGACAGGGTCGCTGGAAACACCATATATTTT.

The chain joins TRBV18 to TRBJ1-5; D is possibly TRBD1 (5 bases). In germline, CDR1 is KGHSH, CDR2 LQKENI. Deletions cut 2 bases from V and 3 bases from J, with 8 bases between. This CDR3 region has 14 residues. The CDR3 here is CASSPGADNQPQHF. In DNA form, the CDR3 reads TGTGCCAGCTCACCAGGGGCAGACAATCAGCCCCAGCATTTT.

This clonotype appeared a few times. The V call is TRBV11-2, the J call TRBJ1-6; 10 bases are shared with TRBD1. The CDR3 extends over 16 amino acids. V dropped 5 bases and J dropped 7; count of bases not matched to a gene: 8. The germline CDR1 and CDR2 sequences are SGHAT and FQNNGV. Here the CDR3 DNA reads TGTGCCAGCAGCCAACGACAGGGGGCAAGGAATTCACCCCTCCACTTT. Translating gives CASSQRQGARNSPLHF.

The sample holds a few counts of this clonotype. The rearrangement links TRBV6-2 or TRBV6-3 to TRBJ1-2, with TRBD1 matching over 7 bases. Germline V lookup: CDR1 MNHEY, CDR2 SVGEGT. Losses at the gene ends were 6 bases for V and 8 bases for J; bases not matched to a gene: 12. This CDR3 has 14 residues. CDR3 loop: CASSPGQARWGYTF. The CDR3 DNA reads TGTGCCAGCAGCCCCGGACAGGCTCGCTGGGGCTACACCTTC.

This clonotype was recorded at least ten times. This sequence joins TRBV3-1 and TRBJ2-3, with D uncertain. The V gene's germline CDR1 is LGHDT and CDR2 YNNKEL (reference sequence). The CDR3 has 12 amino acids. V lost 4 bases and J 7 bases, leaving 9 bases between the germline ends. The CDR3 spells CASSLQSNTQYF. The CDR3 region has the DNA TGTGCCAGCAGCCTTCAGTCAAATACGCAGTATTTT.

The chain joins TRBV2 to TRBJ2-1; weak D call: TRBD1 (5 bases). The length of the CDR3 is 15 residues. Germline values: CDR1 SNHLY, CDR2 FYNNEI. V was clipped by 3 bases and J by 5 bases, with 14 bases between them. The CDR3 spells CASSDRPGSNNEQFF. CDR3 nucleotides: TGTGCCAGCAGTGACAGGCCAGGGTCTAACAATGAGCAGTTCTTC.